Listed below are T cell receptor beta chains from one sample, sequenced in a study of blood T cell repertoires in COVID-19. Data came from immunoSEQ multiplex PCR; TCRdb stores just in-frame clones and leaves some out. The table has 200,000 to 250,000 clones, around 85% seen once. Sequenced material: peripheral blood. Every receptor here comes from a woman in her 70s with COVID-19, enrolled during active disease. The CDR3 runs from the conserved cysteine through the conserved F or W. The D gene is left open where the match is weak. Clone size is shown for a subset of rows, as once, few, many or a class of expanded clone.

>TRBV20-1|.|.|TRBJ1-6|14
TGCAGTGCTAGTTTCGGGGGGCCTAGTTCACCCCTCCACTTT
CSASFGGPSSPLHF
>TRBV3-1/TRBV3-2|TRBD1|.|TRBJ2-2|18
TGTGCCAGCAGCCAAGAGATACAGGGGCCCACGCAGGGCGGGGAGCTGTTTTTT
CASSQEIQGPTQGGELFF
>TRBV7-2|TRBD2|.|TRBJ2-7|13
TGTGCCAGCAGCTCCAGCGGGGGAGGCGAGCAGTACTTC
CASSSSGGGEQYF
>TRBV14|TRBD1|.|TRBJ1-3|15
TGTGCCAGCAGCCGGGGGACAGGGGGCGTAAACACCATATATTTT
CASSRGTGGVNTIYF
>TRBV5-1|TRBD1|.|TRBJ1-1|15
TGCGCCAGCAGCTCGGGGGACAGGCCGTACACTGAAGCTTTCTTT
CASSSGDRPYTEAFF
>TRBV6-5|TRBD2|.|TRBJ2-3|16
TGTGCCAGCAGTTACTTTGGACTAGCAGACACAGATACGCAGTATTTT
CASSYFGLADTDTQYF
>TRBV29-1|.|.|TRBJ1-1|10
TGCAGCGTTGAAGAAACGGGAGCTTTCTTT
CSVEETGAFF
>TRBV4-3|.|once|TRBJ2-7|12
TGCGCCAGCAGCCAAGGGCGAGGCGAGCAGTACTTC
CASSQGRGEQYF
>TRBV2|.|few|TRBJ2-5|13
TGTGCCAGCAGGGGGCGAGGTGGCCAGACCCAGTACTTC
CASRGRGGQTQYF
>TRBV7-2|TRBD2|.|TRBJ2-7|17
TGTGCCAGCAGCCCCGGGGCTAGCGGGAGGGTGGCCTACGAGCAGTACTTC
CASSPGASGRVAYEQYF
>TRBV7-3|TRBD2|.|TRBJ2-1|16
TGTGCCAGCAGCCAAATAGCGGGAGCCGTCTACAATGAGCAGTTCTTC
CASSQIAGAVYNEQFF
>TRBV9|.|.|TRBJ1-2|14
TGTGCCAGCAGCGTAGTGGGCAGTAGTTATGGCTACACCTTC
CASSVVGSSYGYTF
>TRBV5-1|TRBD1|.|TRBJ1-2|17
TGCGCCAGCAGAATCGGACTACCAGACAGGGGCGTCTATGGCTACACCTTC
CASRIGLPDRGVYGYTF
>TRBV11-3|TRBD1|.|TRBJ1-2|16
TGTGCCAGCAGCTCCCGACAGGGCCTACCCGACTATGGCTACACCTTC
CASSSRQGLPDYGYTF
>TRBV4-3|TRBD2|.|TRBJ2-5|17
TGCGCCAGCAGCCAAGTTTTTCCTAGCGGGGTCGGGGAGACCCAGTACTTC
CASSQVFPSGVGETQYF
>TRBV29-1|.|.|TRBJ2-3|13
TGCAGCGTTGAGGGGACGAGGGGGGATACGCAGTATTTT
CSVEGTRGDTQYF
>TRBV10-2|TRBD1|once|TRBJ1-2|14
TGCGCCAGCAGTGAGGCACAGGGGGGATATGGCTACACCTTC
CASSEAQGGYGYTF
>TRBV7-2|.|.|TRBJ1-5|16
TGTGCCAGCAGCTTAGCCGGCGGGCGGAACAATCAGCCCCAGCATTTT
CASSLAGGRNNQPQHF
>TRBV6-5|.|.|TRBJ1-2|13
TGTGCCAGCAGTTACTCCCAGGGGAATGGCTACACCTTC
CASSYSQGNGYTF